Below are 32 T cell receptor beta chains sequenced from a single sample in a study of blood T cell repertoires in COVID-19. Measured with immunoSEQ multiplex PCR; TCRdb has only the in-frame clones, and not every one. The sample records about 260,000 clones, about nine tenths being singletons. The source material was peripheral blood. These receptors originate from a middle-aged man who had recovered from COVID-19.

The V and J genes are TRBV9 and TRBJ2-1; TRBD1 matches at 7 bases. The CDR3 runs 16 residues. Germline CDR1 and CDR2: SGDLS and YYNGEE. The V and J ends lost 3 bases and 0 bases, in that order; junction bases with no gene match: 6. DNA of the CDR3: TGTGCCAGCAGCGCTCGGGACAGCGGCTCCTACAATGAGCAGTTCTTC. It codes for CASSARDSGSYNEQFF.

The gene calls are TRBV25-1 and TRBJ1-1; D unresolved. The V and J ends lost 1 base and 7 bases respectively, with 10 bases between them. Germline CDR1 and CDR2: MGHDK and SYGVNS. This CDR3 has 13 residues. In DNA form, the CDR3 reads TGTGCCAGCAGTGAATTGGGCCCGTATGAAGCTTTCTTT. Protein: CASSELGPYEAFF.

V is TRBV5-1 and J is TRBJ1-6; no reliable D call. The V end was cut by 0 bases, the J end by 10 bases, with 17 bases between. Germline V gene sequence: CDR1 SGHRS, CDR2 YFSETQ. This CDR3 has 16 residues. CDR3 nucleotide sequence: TGCGCCAGCAGCTTGGTAAGGCCCCGAGCGGGGTCACCCCTCCACTTT. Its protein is CASSLVRPRAGSPLHF. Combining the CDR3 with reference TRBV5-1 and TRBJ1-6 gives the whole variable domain KAGVTQTPRYLIKTRGQQVTLSCSPISGHRSVSWYQQTPGQGLQFLFEYFSETQRNKGNFPGRFSGRQFSNSRSEMNVSTLELGDSALYLCASSLVRPRAGSPLHFGNGTRLTVT.

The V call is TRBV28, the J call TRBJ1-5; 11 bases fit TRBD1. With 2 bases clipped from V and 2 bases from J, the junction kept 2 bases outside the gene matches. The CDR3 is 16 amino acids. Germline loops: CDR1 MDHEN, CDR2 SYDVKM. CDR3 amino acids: CASSLGQGAGNQPQHF. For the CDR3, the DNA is TGTGCCAGCAGTTTAGGACAGGGGGCAGGCAATCAGCCCCAGCATTTT.

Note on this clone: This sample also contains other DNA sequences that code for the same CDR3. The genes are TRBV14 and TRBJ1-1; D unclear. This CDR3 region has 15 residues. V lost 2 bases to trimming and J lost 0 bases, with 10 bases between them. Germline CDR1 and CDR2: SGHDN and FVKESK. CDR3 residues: CASSQRTGMNTEAFF. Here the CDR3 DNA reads TGTGCCAGCAGCCAACGGACGGGGATGAACACTGAAGCTTTCTTT.

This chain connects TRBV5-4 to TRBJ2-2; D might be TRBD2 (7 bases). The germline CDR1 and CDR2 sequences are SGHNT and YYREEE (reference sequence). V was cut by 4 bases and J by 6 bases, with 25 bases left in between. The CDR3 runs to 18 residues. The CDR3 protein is CASSHARGGARKPGELFF. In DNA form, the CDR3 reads TGTGCCAGCAGCCACGCTAGGGGGGGCGCGCGGAAACCCGGGGAGCTGTTTTTT.

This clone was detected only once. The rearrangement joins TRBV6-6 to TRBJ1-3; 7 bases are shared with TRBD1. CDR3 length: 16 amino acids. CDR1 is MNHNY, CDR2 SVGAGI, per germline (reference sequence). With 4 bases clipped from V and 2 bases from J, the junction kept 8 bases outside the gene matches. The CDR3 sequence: CASSLAGGETGNTIYF. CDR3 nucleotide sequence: TGTGCCAGCAGTTTAGCAGGGGGAGAAACTGGAAACACCATATATTTT.

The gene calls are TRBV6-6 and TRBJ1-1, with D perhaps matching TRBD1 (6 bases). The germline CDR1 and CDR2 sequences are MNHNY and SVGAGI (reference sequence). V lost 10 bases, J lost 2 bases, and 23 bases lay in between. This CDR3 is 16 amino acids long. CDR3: CATINGGPGSNTEAFF. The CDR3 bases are TGTGCCACTATCAACGGGGGGCCGGGAAGTAACACTGAAGCTTTCTTT.

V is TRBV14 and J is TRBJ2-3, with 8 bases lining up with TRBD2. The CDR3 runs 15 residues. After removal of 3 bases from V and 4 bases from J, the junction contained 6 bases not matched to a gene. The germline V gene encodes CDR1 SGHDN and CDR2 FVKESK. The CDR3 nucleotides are TGTGCCAGCAGCCAGCCCGGGACTAGAGCAGATACGCAGTATTTT. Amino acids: CASSQPGTRADTQYF.

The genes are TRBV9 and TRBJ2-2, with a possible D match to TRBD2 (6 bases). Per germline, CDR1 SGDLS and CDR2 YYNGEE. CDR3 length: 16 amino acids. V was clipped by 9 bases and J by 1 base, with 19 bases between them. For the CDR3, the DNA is TGTGCCAAAAAGTCCCCCCGGACTATGAACACCGGGGAGCTGTTTTTT. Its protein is CAKKSPRTMNTGELFF.

The CDR3 DNA sequence: TGTGCCAGCAGTGAATCTCCAGCGTCGGACACCGGGGAGCTGTTTTTT. Translating it yields CASSESPASDTGELFF. This chain joins TRBV27 and TRBJ2-2; unclear D gene. The CDR3 has 16 residues. V was clipped by 5 bases and J by 3 bases, with 16 bases between them. CDR1 and CDR2 from the germline V gene are MNHEY and SMNVEV (reference sequence).

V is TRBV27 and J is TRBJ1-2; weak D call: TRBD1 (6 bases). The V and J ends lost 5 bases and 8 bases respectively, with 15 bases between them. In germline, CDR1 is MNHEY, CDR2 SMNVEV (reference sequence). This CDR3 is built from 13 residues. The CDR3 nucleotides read TGTGCCAGCAGTGCCTCAACAGGGCTCGGCTACACCTTC. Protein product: CASSASTGLGYTF.

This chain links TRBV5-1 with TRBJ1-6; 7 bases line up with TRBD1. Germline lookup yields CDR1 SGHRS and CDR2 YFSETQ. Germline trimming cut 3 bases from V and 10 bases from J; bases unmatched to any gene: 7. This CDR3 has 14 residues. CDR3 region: CASSSQGNDSPLHF. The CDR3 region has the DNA TGCGCCAGCAGCTCACAGGGGAATGACTCACCCCTCCACTTT. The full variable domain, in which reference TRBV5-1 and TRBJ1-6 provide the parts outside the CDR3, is KAGVTQTPRYLIKTRGQQVTLSCSPISGHRSVSWYQQTPGQGLQFLFEYFSETQRNKGNFPGRFSGRQFSNSRSEMNVSTLELGDSALYLCASSSQGNDSPLHFGNGTRLTVT.

CDR3 loop: CASGDFLTDTQYF. CDR3 nucleotides: TGTGCCAGTGGGGACTTTTTGACAGATACGCAGTATTTT. The rearrangement links TRBV3-1 (or the pseudogene TRBV3-2) to TRBJ2-3, with D maybe TRBD2 (6 bases). The germline V gene has CDR1 LGHDT and CDR2 YNNKEL (reference sequence). The CDR3 is 13 amino acids. The ends were cut back, 9 bases at V and 3 bases at J, with 13 bases in the middle.

CDR3 nucleotide sequence: TGTGCCAGCTCACCGCAGGGAACGAACACCGGGGAGCTGTTTTTT. This encodes CASSPQGTNTGELFF. The J gene is TRBJ2-2, the V gene TRBV18; TRBD1 is a possible D gene (5 bases). Trimming left V 3 bases short and J 0 bases short, with 8 bases between. Germline lookup yields CDR1 KGHSH and CDR2 LQKENI. CDR3 length: 15 residues.

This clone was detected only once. As DNA, the CDR3 is TGTGCCAGCAGCCACCCAGGACAGGGGGCGGTCGAGCAGTACTTC. Protein: CASSHPGQGAVEQYF. The chain has TRBV3-1 (or the pseudogene TRBV3-2) and TRBJ2-7; 11 nucleotides align to TRBD1. The J segment lost 6 bases and the V segment lost 3 bases, leaving 7 bases of the junction unmatched. From germline, CDR1 is LGHDT and CDR2 YNNKEL (reference sequence). The CDR3 has 15 amino acids.

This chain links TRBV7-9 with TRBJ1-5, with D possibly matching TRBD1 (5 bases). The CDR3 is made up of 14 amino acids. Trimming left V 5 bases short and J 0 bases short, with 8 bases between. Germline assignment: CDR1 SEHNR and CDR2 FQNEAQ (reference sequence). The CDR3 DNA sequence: TGTGCCAGCAGCGTGGACACTAGCAATCAGCCCCAGCATTTT. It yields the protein CASSVDTSNQPQHF.

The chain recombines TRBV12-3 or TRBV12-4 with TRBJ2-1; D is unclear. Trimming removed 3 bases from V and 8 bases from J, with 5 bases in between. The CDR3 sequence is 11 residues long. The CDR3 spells CASSFSDEQFF. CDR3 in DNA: TGTGCCAGCAGTTTTTCGGATGAGCAGTTCTTC.

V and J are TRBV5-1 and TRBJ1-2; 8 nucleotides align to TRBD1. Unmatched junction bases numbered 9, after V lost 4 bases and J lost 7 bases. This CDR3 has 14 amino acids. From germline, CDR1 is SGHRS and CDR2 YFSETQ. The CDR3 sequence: CASSLTSGQGGYTF. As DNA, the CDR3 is TGCGCCAGCAGCCTCACCTCCGGACAGGGTGGCTACACCTTC.

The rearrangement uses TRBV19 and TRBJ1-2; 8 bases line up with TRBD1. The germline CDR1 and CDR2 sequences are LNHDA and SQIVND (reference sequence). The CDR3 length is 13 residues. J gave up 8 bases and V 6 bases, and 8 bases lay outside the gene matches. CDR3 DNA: TGTGCCAGTAGCCTGGACAGGGCCAGCGGCTACACCTTC. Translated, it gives CASSLDRASGYTF.

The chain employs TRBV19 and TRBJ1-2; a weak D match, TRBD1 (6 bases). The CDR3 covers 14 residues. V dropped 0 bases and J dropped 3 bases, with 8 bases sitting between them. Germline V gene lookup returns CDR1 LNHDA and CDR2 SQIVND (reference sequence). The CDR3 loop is CASSIEDSYYGYTF. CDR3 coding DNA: TGTGCCAGTAGTATAGAGGACAGCTACTATGGCTACACCTTC.

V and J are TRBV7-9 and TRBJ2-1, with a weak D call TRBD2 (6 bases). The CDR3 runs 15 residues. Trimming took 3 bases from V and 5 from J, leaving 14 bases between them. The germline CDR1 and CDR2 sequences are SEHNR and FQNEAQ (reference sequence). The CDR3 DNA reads TGTGCCAGCAGCTTGTGGGGTCTAGCGAACAATGAGCAGTTCTTC. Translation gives CASSLWGLANNEQFF.

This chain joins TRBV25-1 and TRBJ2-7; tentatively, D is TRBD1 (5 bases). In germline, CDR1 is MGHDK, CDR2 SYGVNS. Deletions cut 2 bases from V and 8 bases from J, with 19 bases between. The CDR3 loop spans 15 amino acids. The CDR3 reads CASSEQGVSLSKQYF. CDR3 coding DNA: TGTGCCAGCAGTGAACAAGGGGTCTCCCTTTCTAAGCAGTACTTC.

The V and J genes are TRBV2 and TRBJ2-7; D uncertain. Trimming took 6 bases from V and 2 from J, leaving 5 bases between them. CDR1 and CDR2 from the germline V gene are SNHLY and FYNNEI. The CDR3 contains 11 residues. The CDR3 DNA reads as TGTGCCAGCAGAGACACCTACGAGCAGTACTTC. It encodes CASRDTYEQYF.

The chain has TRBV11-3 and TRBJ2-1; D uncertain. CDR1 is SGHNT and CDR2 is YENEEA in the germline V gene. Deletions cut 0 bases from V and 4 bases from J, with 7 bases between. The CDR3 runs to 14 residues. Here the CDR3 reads CASSLDRGYNEQFF. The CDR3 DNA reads TGTGCCAGCAGCTTAGATCGAGGTTACAATGAGCAGTTCTTC.

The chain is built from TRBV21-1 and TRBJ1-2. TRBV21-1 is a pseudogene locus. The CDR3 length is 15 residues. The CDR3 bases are TGTGCCAGCAGCCCTCGGGGGGACCCTAACTATGGCTACACCTTC. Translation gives CASSPRGDPNYGYTF.

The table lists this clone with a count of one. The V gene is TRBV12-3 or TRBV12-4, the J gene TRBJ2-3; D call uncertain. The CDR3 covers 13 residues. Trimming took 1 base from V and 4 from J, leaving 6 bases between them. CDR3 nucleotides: TGTGCCAGCAGTTTAGGGAGACCAGATACGCAGTATTTT. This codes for CASSLGRPDTQYF.

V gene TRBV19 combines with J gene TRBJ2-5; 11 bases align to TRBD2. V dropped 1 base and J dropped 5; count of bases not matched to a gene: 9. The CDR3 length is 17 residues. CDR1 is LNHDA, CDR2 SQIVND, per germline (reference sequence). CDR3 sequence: CASSIVPSGRLRETQYF. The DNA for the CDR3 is TGTGCCAGTAGTATAGTGCCTAGCGGGAGGTTGAGGGAGACCCAGTACTTC.

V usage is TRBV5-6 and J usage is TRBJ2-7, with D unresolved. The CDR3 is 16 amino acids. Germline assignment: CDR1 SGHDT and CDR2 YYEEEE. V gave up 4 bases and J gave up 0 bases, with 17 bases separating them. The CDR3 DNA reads TGTGCCAGCAGCCTGTTCTTTCTAGGAGTCTCCTACGAGCAGTACTTC. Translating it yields CASSLFFLGVSYEQYF.

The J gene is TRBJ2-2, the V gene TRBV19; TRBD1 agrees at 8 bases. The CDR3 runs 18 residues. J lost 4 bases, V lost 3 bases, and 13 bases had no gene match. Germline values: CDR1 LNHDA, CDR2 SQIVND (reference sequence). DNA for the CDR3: TGTGCCAGTAGTATCGGGGCAGGGGGCCGGAGACCCACCGGGGAGCTGTTTTTT. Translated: CASSIGAGGRRPTGELFF.

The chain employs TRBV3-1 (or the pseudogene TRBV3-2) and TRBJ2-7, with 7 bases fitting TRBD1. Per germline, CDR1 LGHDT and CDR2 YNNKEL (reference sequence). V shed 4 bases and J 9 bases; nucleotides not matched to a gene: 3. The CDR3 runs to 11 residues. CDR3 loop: CASSLRGRQYF. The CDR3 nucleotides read TGTGCCAGCAGCCTCAGGGGGAGGCAGTACTTC.

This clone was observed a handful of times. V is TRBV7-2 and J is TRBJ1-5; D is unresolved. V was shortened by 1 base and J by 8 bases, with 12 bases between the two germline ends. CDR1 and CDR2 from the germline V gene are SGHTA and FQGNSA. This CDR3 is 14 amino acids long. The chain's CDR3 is CASSLGREPEPQHF. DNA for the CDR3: TGTGCCAGCAGCTTAGGGAGGGAGCCGGAGCCCCAGCATTTT.